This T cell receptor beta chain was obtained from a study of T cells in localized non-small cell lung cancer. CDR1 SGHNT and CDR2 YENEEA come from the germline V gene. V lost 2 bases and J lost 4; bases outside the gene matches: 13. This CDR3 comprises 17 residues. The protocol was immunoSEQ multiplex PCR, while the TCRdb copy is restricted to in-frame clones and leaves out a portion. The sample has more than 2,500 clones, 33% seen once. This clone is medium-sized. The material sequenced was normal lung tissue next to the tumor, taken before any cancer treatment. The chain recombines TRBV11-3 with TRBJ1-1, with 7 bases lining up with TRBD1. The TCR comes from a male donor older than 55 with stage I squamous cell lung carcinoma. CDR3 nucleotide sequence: TGTGCCAGCAGCTTAATTGCGACAGGGCTAATTCGCACTGAAGCTTTCTTT. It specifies CASSLIATGLIRTEAFF.